Listed below are T cell receptor beta chains from one sample, sequenced in a study of cytomegalovirus exposure and HLA in healthy donors. Produced via immunoSEQ multiplex PCR; TCRdb's table is partial and in-frame only. This repertoire shows 75,000 to 95,000 clones, roughly two thirds found once; its top ten account for around 6.3%. Specimen: PBMCs. The source of these receptors is a woman aged 25 to 39 in good health and CMV-seronegative. Both conserved end residues are trimmed from each CDR3.

J gene	V gene	CDR3 protein
TRBJ1-1	TRBV7-9	ASSPQGFAEAF
TRBJ2-7	TRBV5-1	ASSLAGGWYEQY
TRBJ1-5	TRBV19	ASTRTGGVGQPQH
TRBJ1-1	TRBV19	ASTTLVPDTEAF
TRBJ1-4	TRBV7-9	ASSPHRGIATNEKLF
TRBJ1-5	TRBV6-5	ASSRNRGMDQPQH
TRBJ2-1	TRBV18	ASSPSREGRNEQF
TRBJ2-2	TRBV2	ASPRGSTGELF
TRBJ1-1	TRBV19	ASSLNTEAF
TRBJ2-2	TRBV5-6	ASLGRSNTGELF
-	TRBV7-8	ASSPRTGGNEQY